These T cell receptor beta chains were read from a single sample in a study of OX40 agonist ivuxolimab in advanced cancers. The table came from immunoSEQ multiplex PCR; TCRdb's copy has only in-frame clones and leaves some out. The sample has under 95,000 clones; approximately 85% are singletons. Sequences were derived from CD4+ or CD8+ T cells sorted from blood, sampled in a trial of the OX40 agonist ivuxolimab. The source is an adult with an advanced solid tumor such as melanoma, head and neck, liver or kidney cancer. Both conserved end residues are part of each CDR3. Fields, in order: D gene, V gene, clone size, J gene, CDR3 DNA, CDR3 protein. D genes are given only for firm matches. For some rows the clone size is stated as once, few or many, or as a class when expanded; others skip it.

>-|TRBV11-1|-|TRBJ2-2
TGTGCCAGCAGCTCCAGAGGGAGCTACACCGGGGAGCTGTTTTTT
CASSSRGSYTGELFF
>-|TRBV7-2|-|TRBJ2-2
TGTGCCAGCAGCTTAGGTAGCGGGAACACCGGGGAGCTGTTTTTT
CASSLGSGNTGELFF
>-|TRBV11-2|-|TRBJ2-7
TGTGCCAGCAGCTTAGATCTTAGACTACCGGGCTCCTACGAGCAGTACTTC
CASSLDLRLPGSYEQYF
>TRBD1|TRBV14|few|TRBJ2-3
TGTGCCAGCAGCAATGGACAGGGAATCGCCCCGAGCCCCACAGATACGCAGTATTTT
CASSNGQGIAPSPTDTQYF
>-|TRBV30|-|TRBJ2-3
TGTGCCTGGAGTCGGGTCGGCAACACAGATACGCAGTATTTT
CAWSRVGNTDTQYF
>TRBD1|TRBV29-1|-|TRBJ2-7
TGCAGCGTCCGACAGGGGGCCACCCCCTACGAGCAGTACTTC
CSVRQGATPYEQYF
>-|TRBV14|-|TRBJ1-2
TGTGCCAGCAGCCAAGAAGTTGGGCCGTCTTATGGCTACACCTTC
CASSQEVGPSYGYTF
>TRBD1|TRBV4-1|-|TRBJ1-1
TGCGCCAGCAGCTTGACAGGGTTGGTTACTGAAGCTTTCTTT
CASSLTGLVTEAFF
>-|TRBV5-4|-|TRBJ2-7
TGTGCCAGCAGCCAGGGGACTTCCTACGAGCAGTACTTC
CASSQGTSYEQYF
>TRBD1|TRBV5-6|-|TRBJ2-1
TGTGCCAGCAGCTTCGGGACAGGGACCATGGATGAGCAGTTCTTC
CASSFGTGTMDEQFF
>-|TRBV19|-|TRBJ1-5
TGTGCCAGTAGTGGGATGACAGGCTACAATCAGCCCCAGCATTTT
CASSGMTGYNQPQHF
>TRBD2|TRBV6-6|-|TRBJ2-5
TGTGCCAGCTCGAAGCGGGGGGGCCTCCAAGAGACCCAGTACTTC
CASSKRGGLQETQYF
>TRBD1|TRBV5-8|-|TRBJ1-1
TGTGCCAGCAGCTCCGACAGGGGGACTGAAGCTTTCTTT
CASSSDRGTEAFF
>-|TRBV30|-|TRBJ2-7
TGTGCCTGGATGGGAGTTGGACAGTTACCCTACGAGCAGTACTTC
CAWMGVGQLPYEQYF
>-|TRBV5-4|-|TRBJ1-3
TGTGCCAGCAGCCGCCTTGAAGCTGGAAACACCATATATTTT
CASSRLEAGNTIYF
>-|TRBV30|-|TRBJ1-1
TGTGCCTGGAGTGTTTGGAAAGAACTGACTGAAGCTTTCTTT
CAWSVWKELTEAFF
>-|TRBV27|-|TRBJ1-1
TGTGCCAGCAGTCCTACTCCGGGCCGGGGAGGGAACACTGAAGCTTTCTTT
CASSPTPGRGGNTEAFF
>TRBD2|TRBV27|-|TRBJ2-1
TGTGCCAGCAGTGCTCTAGCGGGGGGGCCACAGGTTGAGCAGTTCTTC
CASSALAGGPQVEQFF
>TRBD1|TRBV10-2|once|TRBJ2-2
TGCGCCAGCAGTCCCGGACAGGCCACCGGGGAGCTGTTTTTT
CASSPGQATGELFF
>-|TRBV7-6|-|TRBJ2-3
TGTGCCAGCAGCTTAGCGAGGTGGAGCTCGGCGGCCATAGATACGCAGTATTTT
CASSLARWSSAAIDTQYF
>-|TRBV7-3|-|TRBJ2-1
TGTGCCAGCAGCTTCGACCATAACCCCTACAATGAGCAGTTCTTC
CASSFDHNPYNEQFF
>-|TRBV5-1|-|TRBJ1-1
TGCGCCAGCAGATACAACACTGAAGCTTTCTTT
CASRYNTEAFF
>TRBD2|TRBV5-4|-|TRBJ2-5
TGTGCCAGCAGCTTGAGTCTAGCGGGGGCCATCATAGAGACCCAGTACTTC
CASSLSLAGAIIETQYF
>TRBD2|TRBV5-1|-|TRBJ2-2
TGCGCCAGCAGCTTCTCCGGGGGGGTCGCCGGGGAGCTGTTTTTT
CASSFSGGVAGELFF
>-|TRBV14|once|TRBJ1-6
TGTGCCAGCAGTCACCCCGGTTTTACCCTCCACTTT
CASSHPGFTLHF
>-|TRBV7-2|-|TRBJ1-4
TGTGCCAGCAGCTCCGACAGGCGGGATCAACTGTTTTTT
CASSSDRRDQLFF
>TRBD2|TRBV7-3|-|TRBJ2-1
TGTGCCAGTAGGAGGCGGGGGGACTCCTACAATGAGCAGTTCTTC
CASRRRGDSYNEQFF
>TRBD2|TRBV2|-|TRBJ2-5
TGTGCCAGCAGTCCTAGGGTAGCGGGAGGGGTCGCCCAGTACTTC
CASSPRVAGGVAQYF
>-|TRBV4-1|-|TRBJ1-5
TGCGCCAGCAGCCAAGATTCTCAGCCCCAGCATTTT
CASSQDSQPQHF
>TRBD1|TRBV7-9|-|TRBJ2-7
TGTGCCAGCAGCTTGGCCTCGGGACAGGGCTACGAGCAGTACTTC
CASSLASGQGYEQYF
>-|TRBV7-2|-|TRBJ1-5
TGTGCCAGCAGCATTGGACAGTCCAATAGCAATCAGCCCCAGCATTTT
CASSIGQSNSNQPQHF
>TRBD2|TRBV7-2|few|TRBJ2-7
TGTGCCACCCGAGCGGGAAACGGCTACGAGCAGTACTTC
CATRAGNGYEQYF
>-|TRBV27|-|TRBJ2-7
TGTGCCAGCAGTCAAGGACTTCACGAGCAGTACTTC
CASSQGLHEQYF
>-|TRBV7-3|-|TRBJ1-2
TGTGCCAGCAGCTTAACGGGGGACCCGTATGGCTACACCTTC
CASSLTGDPYGYTF
>-|TRBV27|once|TRBJ1-1
TGTGCCAGCAGTTTATCAGCGACCGGGGGCACTGAAGCTTTCTTT
CASSLSATGGTEAFF
>-|TRBV7-9|-|TRBJ2-4
TGTGCCAGCAGCTTAGCGCCGGTAACCTTAGCCAAAAACATTCAGTACTTC
CASSLAPVTLAKNIQYF
>TRBD1|TRBV4-2|-|TRBJ1-6
TGTGCCAGCAGCCAGGCGACAGGGGCTCACCTCCACTTT
CASSQATGAHLHF
>-|TRBV6-1|-|TRBJ1-5
TGTGCCAGCATCCTATGGGCGAATAGCAATCAGCCCCAGCATTTT
CASILWANSNQPQHF
>-|TRBV19|-|TRBJ2-1
TGTGCCAGTAGTACGCCAACCTCCTACAATGAGCAGTTCTTC
CASSTPTSYNEQFF
>TRBD2|TRBV9|-|TRBJ2-2
TGTGCCAGCAGCGCTGTGGGACCGGGACTAGCGGGATCCGGGGAGCTGTTTTTT
CASSAVGPGLAGSGELFF
>TRBD1|TRBV9|few|TRBJ1-4
TGTGCCAGCAGCGTAGACACAGGGGGATTGGGTGAAAAACTGTTTTTT
CASSVDTGGLGEKLFF
>-|TRBV15|once|TRBJ1-4
TGTGCCACCAGCAGGGGAGGCACCCGAAACGAAAAACTGTTTTTT
CATSRGGTRNEKLFF
>-|TRBV5-1|-|TRBJ2-5
TGCGCCAGCAGCTTAATCGGGGGAGAGACCCAGTACTTC
CASSLIGGETQYF
>-|TRBV18|-|TRBJ1-1
TGTGCCAGCTCACCAAGAGCCCAGGGGCCCGTGGCTGAAGCTTTCTTT
CASSPRAQGPVAEAFF
>-|TRBV5-1|-|TRBJ2-5
TGCGCCAGCAGCTGGCAGGGGACCCCAGGGGGGGAGACCCAGTACTTC
CASSWQGTPGGETQYF
>-|TRBV30|-|TRBJ2-3
TGTGCCTGGAGTCCAGGGTACAGCACAGATACGCAGTATTTT
CAWSPGYSTDTQYF
>TRBD1|TRBV2|once|TRBJ2-7
TGTGCCAGCAGTAAAGGGGGACAGGTAATCTTAGAGCAGTACTTC
CASSKGGQVILEQYF